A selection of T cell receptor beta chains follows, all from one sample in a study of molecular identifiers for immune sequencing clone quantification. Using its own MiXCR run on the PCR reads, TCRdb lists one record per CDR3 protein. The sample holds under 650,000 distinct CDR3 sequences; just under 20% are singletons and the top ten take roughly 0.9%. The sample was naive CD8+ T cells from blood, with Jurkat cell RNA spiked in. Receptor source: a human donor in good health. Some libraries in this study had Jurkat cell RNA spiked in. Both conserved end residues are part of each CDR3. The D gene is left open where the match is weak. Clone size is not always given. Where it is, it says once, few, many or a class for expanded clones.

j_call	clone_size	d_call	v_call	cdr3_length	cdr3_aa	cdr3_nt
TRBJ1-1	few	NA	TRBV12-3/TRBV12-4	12	CASQWTHTEAFF	TGTGCCAGCCAATGGACTCACACTGAAGCTTTCTTT
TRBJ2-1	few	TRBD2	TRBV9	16	CASSFTLAGEYNEQFF	TGTGCCAGCAGCTTCACTTTAGCGGGGGAATACAATGAGCAGTTCTTC
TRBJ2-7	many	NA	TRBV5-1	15	CASSFGPLGTYEQYF	TGCGCCAGCAGCTTCGGACCTCTGGGGACCTACGAGCAGTACTTC
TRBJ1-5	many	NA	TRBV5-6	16	CASSLGTVMGNQPQHF	TGTGCCAGCAGCTTGGGGACGGTGATGGGCAATCAGCCCCAGCATTTT
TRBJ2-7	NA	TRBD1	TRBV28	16	CVSSFVPGQGGYVQYF	TGTGTCAGCAGTTTCGTCCCGGGACAGGGAGGCTACGTGCAGTACTTC
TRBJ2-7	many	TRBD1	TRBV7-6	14	CASSLGQGLDEQYF	TGTGCCAGCAGCTTGGGACAGGGTCTGGACGAGCAGTACTTC
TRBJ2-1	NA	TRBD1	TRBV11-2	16	CASSSNRDRGANEQFF	TGTGCCAGCAGTTCGAATCGGGACAGGGGGGCGAATGAGCAGTTCTTC
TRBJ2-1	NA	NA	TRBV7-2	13	CASSFGLYNEQSF	TGTGCCAGCAGCTTCGGACTTTACAATGAGCAGTCCTTC
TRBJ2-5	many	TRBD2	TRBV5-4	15	CASSEALAGQETQYF	TGTGCCAGCAGCGAGGCACTAGCGGGGCAAGAGACCCAGTACTTC
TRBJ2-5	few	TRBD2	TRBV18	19	CASSPSPHGLAGGSETQYF	TGTGCCAGCTCACCTTCCCCACACGGACTAGCGGGGGGTTCGGAGACCCAGTACTTC
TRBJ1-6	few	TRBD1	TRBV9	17	CASSERDSSHINSPHHF	TGTGCCAGCAGCGAACGGGACAGCTCCCACATTAATTCACCCCACCACTTT
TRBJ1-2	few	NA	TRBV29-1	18	CSVWNDESPELPNYGYTF	TGCAGCGTTTGGAACGACGAGAGTCCGGAGTTACCCAACTATGGCTACACCTTC
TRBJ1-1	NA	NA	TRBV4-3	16	CASSQRAGPGQTEAFF	TGCGCCAGCAGCCAAAGGGCTGGCCCAGGACAAACTGAAGCTTTCTTT
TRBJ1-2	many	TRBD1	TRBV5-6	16	CASSSRLTGGRYGYTF	TGTGCCAGCAGCTCGCGTCTGACAGGGGGCCGCTATGGCTACACCTTC
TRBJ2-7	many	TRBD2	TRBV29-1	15	CSVEGLAGEAYEQYF	TGCAGCGTTGAAGGCCTAGCGGGAGAGGCATACGAGCAGTACTTC
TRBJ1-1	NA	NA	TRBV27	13	CASSITGNTEASF	TGTGCCAGCAGTATCACAGGGAACACTGAAGCTTCCTTT
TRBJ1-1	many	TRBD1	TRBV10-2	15	CASSFGQGARTEAFF	TGCGCCAGCAGTTTTGGACAGGGGGCGCGAACTGAAGCTTTCTTT
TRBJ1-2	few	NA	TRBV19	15	CASSPAGLSNYGYTF	TGTGCCAGTAGCCCCGCGGGCCTTTCTAACTATGGCTACACCTTC
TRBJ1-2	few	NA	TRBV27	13	CASSSNPVYGYTF	TGTGCCAGCAGTTCCAACCCTGTCTATGGCTACACCTTC
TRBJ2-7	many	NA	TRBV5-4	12	CASSSNPYEQYF	TGTGCCAGCAGCTCGAATCCCTACGAGCAGTACTTC
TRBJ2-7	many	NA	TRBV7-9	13	CASSLDFKREQYF	TGTGCCAGCAGCCTGGACTTTAAGAGGGAGCAGTACTTC
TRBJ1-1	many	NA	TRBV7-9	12	CASSLSSLEAFF	TGTGCCAGCAGCTTATCTAGCCTTGAAGCTTTCTTT
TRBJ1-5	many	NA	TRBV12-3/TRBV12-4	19	CASSFSRREATYSNQPQHF	TGTGCCAGCAGTTTTTCTCGCAGGGAGGCCACGTATAGCAATCAGCCCCAGCATTTT
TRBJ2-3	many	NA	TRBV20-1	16	CSARSRQLLQLDTQYF	TGCAGTGCTCGCTCCAGGCAACTCCTTCAATTAGATACGCAGTATTTT
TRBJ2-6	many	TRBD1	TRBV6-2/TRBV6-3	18	CASSETGVYGVGANVLTF	TGTGCCAGCAGCGAGACAGGGGTATATGGTGTTGGGGCCAACGTCCTGACTTTC
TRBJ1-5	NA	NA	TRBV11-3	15	CASSFTDRLNQPQHF	TGTGCCAGCAGCTTCACCGACAGGCTCAATCAGCCCCAGCATTTT
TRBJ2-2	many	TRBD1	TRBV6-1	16	CASSTKQGAGAGELFF	TGTGCCAGCAGCACGAAGCAGGGGGCGGGTGCCGGGGAGCTGTTTTTT
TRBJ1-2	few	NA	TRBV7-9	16	CASSLPLQGYGYGYTF	TGTGCCAGCAGCTTACCGTTGCAGGGGTACGGCTATGGCTACACCTTC
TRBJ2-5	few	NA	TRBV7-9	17	CASSLVMESGGRETQYF	TGTGCCAGCAGCTTAGTAATGGAATCCGGGGGTCGGGAGACCCAGTACTTC
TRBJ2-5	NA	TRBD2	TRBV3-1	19	CASSQDGTSGGWGYETQYF	TGTGCCAGCAGCCAAGACGGGACTAGCGGGGGGTGGGGATATGAGACCCAGTACTTC
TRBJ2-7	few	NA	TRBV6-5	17	CASSYSKTGVRFYEQYF	TGTGCCAGCAGTTACTCCAAGACTGGGGTAAGGTTCTACGAGCAGTACTTC
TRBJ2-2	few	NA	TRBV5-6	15	CASSLDRITAGELFF	TGTGCCAGCAGCTTGGACAGGATTACTGCCGGGGAGCTGTTTTTT
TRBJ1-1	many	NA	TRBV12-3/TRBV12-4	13	CASRQGVGAEAFF	TGTGCCAGCAGACAGGGAGTCGGAGCTGAAGCTTTCTTT
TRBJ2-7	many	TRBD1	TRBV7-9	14	CASSTGTGTYEQYF	TGTGCCAGTAGCACCGGGACAGGAACCTACGAGCAGTACTTC
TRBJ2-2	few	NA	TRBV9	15	CASSPTSGVTGELFF	TGTGCCAGCAGCCCAACCTCAGGGGTCACCGGGGAGCTGTTTTTT
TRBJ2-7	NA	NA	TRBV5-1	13	CASSWGADYEQYF	TGCGCCAGCAGCTGGGGGGCAGACTATGAGCAGTACTTC
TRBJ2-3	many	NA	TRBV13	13	CASSGEITRAQYF	TGTGCCAGCAGCGGGGAAATCACGAGGGCGCAGTATTTT
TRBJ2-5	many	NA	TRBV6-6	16	CASSDATGHLDGTQYF	TGTGCCAGCAGTGATGCTACAGGCCACCTTGACGGGACCCAGTACTTC
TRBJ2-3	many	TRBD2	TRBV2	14	CASITSVGADTQYF	TGTGCCAGCATTACTAGCGTGGGTGCAGATACGCAGTATTTT
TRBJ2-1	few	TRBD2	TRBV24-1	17	CATSEGPLAGRGNEQFF	TGTGCCACCAGTGAAGGACCGCTAGCGGGGCGCGGGAATGAGCAGTTCTTC
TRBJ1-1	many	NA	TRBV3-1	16	CASSQVGDKMNTEAFF	TGTGCCAGCAGCCAAGTTGGGGACAAAATGAACACTGAAGCTTTCTTT
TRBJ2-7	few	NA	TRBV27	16	CASSFHSGTGTYEQYF	TGTGCCAGCAGTTTTCACTCCGGGACTGGGACCTACGAGCAGTACTTC
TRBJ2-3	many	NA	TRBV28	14	CASSTPSEGDTQYF	TGTGCCAGCAGTACTCCGTCAGAAGGGGATACGCAGTATTTT
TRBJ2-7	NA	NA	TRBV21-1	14	CASSRRDKKGEQYF	TGTGCCAGCAGCCGGAGGGACAAGAAGGGCGAGCAGTACTTC
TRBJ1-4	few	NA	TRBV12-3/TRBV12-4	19	CASSFNNPPLQATNEKLFF	TGTGCCAGCAGTTTTAATAACCCGCCCTTGCAGGCAACTAATGAAAAACTGTTTTTT